The 14 T cell receptor beta chains in this list originate from one sample, sequenced in a study of blood T cells in healthy people across ages. Through a sample-barcoded 5' primer and a J-beta primer mix, a second PCR was run for roughly 6 to 12 cycles. TCRdb re-derived calls from the 5' RACE reads in MiXCR, one entry per CDR3 protein. Of about 1,500,000 distinct CDR3 sequences in the sample, approximately 28% were seen once. Sequenced: blood. All receptors derive from a woman aged 25 to 39 in good health.

This chain connects TRBV12-3 or TRBV12-4 to TRBJ2-1; the D gene is possibly TRBD1 (6 bases). This CDR3 region has 15 residues. V was shortened by 2 bases and J by 2 bases, with 10 bases between the two germline ends. The CDR3 DNA follows: TGTGCCAGCAGTTTAATACAGGGCCCCTACAATGAGCAGTTCTTC. Protein product: CASSLIQGPYNEQFF.

This chain connects TRBV28 to TRBJ2-7; 8 nucleotides agree with TRBD2. The junction had 5 bases not matched to a gene; V was cut back by 2 bases and J by 2 bases. The CDR3 has 15 residues. Germline V gene data show CDR1 as MDHEN and CDR2 as SYDVKM. The CDR3 region has the DNA TGTGCCAGCAGTTTACTCGGGAGGGGGGCCTACGAGCAGTACTTC. Its translation is CASSLLGRGAYEQYF.

This clonotype came up a few times. This chain connects TRBV7-2 to TRBJ2-1, with TRBD2 matching over 8 bases. The CDR3 contains 15 residues. Germline CDR1 reads SGHTA; CDR2 reads FQGNSA. V was clipped by 3 bases and J by 10 bases; unmatched bases: 11. CDR3 protein: CASSFSQRERREQFF. The CDR3, as DNA: TGTGCCAGCAGCTTTTCTCAGCGGGAGCGGAGGGAGCAGTTCTTC.

Many counts were recorded for this clonotype. The CDR3 here is CASSLGGSEDTQYF. For the CDR3, the DNA is TGTGCCAGCAGCTTGGGGGGTTCAGAGGATACGCAGTATTTT. The chain joins TRBV5-5 to TRBJ2-3; unclear D gene. Deletions cut 0 bases from V and 6 bases from J, with 11 bases between. CDR1 is SGHKS and CDR2 is YYEKEE in the germline V gene (reference sequence). CDR3 length: 14 residues.

The genes are TRBV24-1 and TRBJ2-1, with 11 bases lining up with TRBD1. Germline CDR1 KGHDR, CDR2 SFDVKD. The CDR3 has 17 residues. The trim removed 4 bases at V and 3 bases at J, leaving 7 bases unmatched. Here the CDR3 reads CATSDPGQGGDYNEQFF. The CDR3 region has the DNA TGTGCCACCAGTGACCCGGGACAGGGGGGCGACTACAATGAGCAGTTCTTC.

This clonotype was seen once. The chain carries TRBV12-1 and TRBJ2-2. TRBV12-1 is marked as a pseudogene. The CDR3 has 12 residues. CDR3 bases: TGTGCCAGCGGAGTTGCGGGTCGGGAGCTGTTTTTT. It translates to CASGVAGRELFF.

With regard to this clonotype: This may arise from a read error, as a much more abundant clone is one base away. As the CDR3 is not closed by the conserved phenylalanine or tryptophan, this likely results from a read error. The V gene is TRBV7-2, the J gene TRBJ2-5; 9 bases line up with TRBD2. The DNA end is more similar to TRBJ2-7, so the J call may be wrong. The CDR3 length is 14 residues. Germline assignment: CDR1 SGHTA and CDR2 FQGNSA. This CDR3 is CASSPLAGAAEQYS. The CDR3 DNA sequence: TGTGCCAGCAGCCCATTAGCGGGAGCTGCCGAGCAGTACTCC.

The CDR3 region has the DNA TGTGCCAGTAGTATGGCGGACCCCTACCAAGAGACCCAGTACTTC. Residues: CASSMADPYQETQYF. The rearrangement links TRBV6-6 to TRBJ2-5; D is unclear. V was shortened by 9 bases and J by 0 bases, with 17 bases between the two germline ends. Germline V lookup: CDR1 MNHNY, CDR2 SVGAGI (reference sequence). CDR3 length equals 15 residues.

The chain employs TRBV7-8 and TRBJ2-4; no clear D. CDR1 and CDR2 from the germline V gene are SGHVS and FQNEAQ. This CDR3 has 18 amino acids. Trimming took off 0 bases at V and 2 bases at J, with 17 bases between the two ends. CDR3 in DNA: TGTGCCAGCAGCTTAGCTAGGCTCCTCGTAGGCACCAAAAACATTCAGTACTTC. As protein: CASSLARLLVGTKNIQYF.

This clonotype was seen many times. This chain joins TRBV7-2 and TRBJ2-3; no firm D call. The ends were cut back, 1 base at V and 3 bases at J, with 8 bases in the middle. The CDR3 runs 14 residues. The germline V gene encodes CDR1 SGHTA and CDR2 FQGNSA. CDR3: CASSLDSGTDTQYF. The DNA for the CDR3 is TGTGCCAGCAGCTTAGATTCCGGGACAGATACGCAGTATTTT.

In this sample, this clonotype turned up a few times. The V and J genes are TRBV7-6 and TRBJ2-3, with no clear D. Trimming took off 2 bases at V and 2 bases at J, with 8 bases between the two ends. CDR1 is SGHVS and CDR2 is FNYEAQ in the germline V gene. The CDR3 has 14 amino acids. The CDR3 coding sequence is TGTGCCAGCAGCTTATTTAGAGACACAGATACGCAGTATTTT. It is translated as CASSLFRDTDTQYF.

Regarding this clonotype: A single base separates this from a much larger clone, so it may be a read error. The chain joins TRBV10-3 to TRBJ2-3; the D gene could be TRBD1 or TRBD2 (5 bases each). The CDR3 is 15 amino acids. Germline V gives CDR1 ENHRY, CDR2 SYGVKD. V was cut by 8 bases and J by 0 bases, with 15 bases left in between. The CDR3 region has the DNA TGTGCCATCGCTCGGGACGGTGTTAGCACAGATACGCAGTATTTT. Translated: CAIARDGVSTDTQYF.

The chain carries TRBV29-1 and TRBJ2-5, with D perhaps matching TRBD1 (6 bases). CDR3 length: 11 amino acids. V was trimmed by 5 bases and J by 3 bases, leaving 7 bases between them. The V gene's germline CDR1 is SQVTM and CDR2 ANQGSEA. The CDR3 DNA is TGCAGCGTTAGACAGGAAGAGACCCAGTACTTC. Translating it yields CSVRQEETQYF.

Comments on this clonotype: One end of the junction is discordant with germline, which a read error may explain. This sequence joins TRBV7-2 and TRBJ2-1; D possibly corresponds to TRBD2 (7 bases). In germline, CDR1 is SGHTA, CDR2 FQGNSA. The CDR3 is 18 residues long. The CDR3 sequence: CVSSRVGGGRESYNEQFF. In DNA, the CDR3 is TGTGTCAGCAGCCGGGTAGGGGGGGGCCGGGAGTCCTACAATGAGCAGTTCTTC.